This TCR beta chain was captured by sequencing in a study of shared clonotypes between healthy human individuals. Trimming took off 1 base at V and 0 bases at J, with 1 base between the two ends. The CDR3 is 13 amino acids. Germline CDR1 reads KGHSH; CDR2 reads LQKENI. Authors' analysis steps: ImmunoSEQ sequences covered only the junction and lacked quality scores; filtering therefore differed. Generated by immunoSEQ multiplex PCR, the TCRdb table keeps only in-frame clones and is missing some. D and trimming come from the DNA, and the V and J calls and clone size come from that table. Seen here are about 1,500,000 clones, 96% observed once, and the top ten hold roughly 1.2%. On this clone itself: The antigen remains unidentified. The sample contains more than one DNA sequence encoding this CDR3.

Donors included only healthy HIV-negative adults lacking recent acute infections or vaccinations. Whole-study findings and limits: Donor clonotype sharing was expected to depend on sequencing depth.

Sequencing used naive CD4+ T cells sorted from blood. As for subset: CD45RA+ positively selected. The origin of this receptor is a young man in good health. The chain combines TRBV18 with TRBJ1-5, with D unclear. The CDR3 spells CASSPLSNQPQHF. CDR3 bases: TGTGCCAGCTCACCACTTAGCAATCAGCCCCAGCATTTT.